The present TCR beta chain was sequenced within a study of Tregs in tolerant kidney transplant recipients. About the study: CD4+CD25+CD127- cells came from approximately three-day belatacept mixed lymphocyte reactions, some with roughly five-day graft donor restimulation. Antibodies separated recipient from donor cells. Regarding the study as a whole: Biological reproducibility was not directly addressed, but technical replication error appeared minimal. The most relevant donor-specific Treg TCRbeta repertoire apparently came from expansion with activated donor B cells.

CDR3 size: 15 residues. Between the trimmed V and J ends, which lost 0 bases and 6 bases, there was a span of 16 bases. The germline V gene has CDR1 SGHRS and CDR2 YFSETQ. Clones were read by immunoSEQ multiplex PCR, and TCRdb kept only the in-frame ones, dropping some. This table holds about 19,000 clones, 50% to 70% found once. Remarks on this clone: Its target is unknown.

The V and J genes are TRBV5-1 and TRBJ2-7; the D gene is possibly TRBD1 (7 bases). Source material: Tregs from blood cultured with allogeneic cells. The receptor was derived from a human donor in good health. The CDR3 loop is CASSLEAGGWIEQYF. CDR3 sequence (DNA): TGCGCCAGCAGCTTGGAGGCAGGGGGGTGGATCGAGCAGTACTTC.